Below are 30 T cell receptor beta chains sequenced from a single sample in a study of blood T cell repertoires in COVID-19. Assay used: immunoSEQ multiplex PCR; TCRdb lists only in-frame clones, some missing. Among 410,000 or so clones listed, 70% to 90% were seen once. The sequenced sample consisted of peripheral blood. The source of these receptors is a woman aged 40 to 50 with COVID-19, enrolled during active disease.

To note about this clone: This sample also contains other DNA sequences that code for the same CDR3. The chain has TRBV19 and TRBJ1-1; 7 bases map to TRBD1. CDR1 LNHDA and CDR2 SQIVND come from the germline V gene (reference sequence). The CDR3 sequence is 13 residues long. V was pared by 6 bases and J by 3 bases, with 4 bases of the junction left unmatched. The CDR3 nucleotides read TGTGCCAGTAGGATCGACAGGGACACTGAAGCTTTCTTT. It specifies CASRIDRDTEAFF.

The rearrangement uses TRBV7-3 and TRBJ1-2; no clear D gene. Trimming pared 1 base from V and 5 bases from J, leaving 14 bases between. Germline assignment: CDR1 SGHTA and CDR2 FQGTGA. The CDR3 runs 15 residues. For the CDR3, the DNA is TGTGCCAGCAGCTTAAGGCCGGGAGTACAGTATGGCTACACCTTC. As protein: CASSLRPGVQYGYTF.

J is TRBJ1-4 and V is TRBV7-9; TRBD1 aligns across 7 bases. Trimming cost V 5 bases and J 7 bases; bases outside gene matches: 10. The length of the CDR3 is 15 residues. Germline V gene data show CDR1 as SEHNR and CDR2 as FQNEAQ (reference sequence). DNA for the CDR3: TGTGCCAGCAGCCCCATCAGGGGGTTCGGTGAAAAACTGTTTTTT. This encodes CASSPIRGFGEKLFF.

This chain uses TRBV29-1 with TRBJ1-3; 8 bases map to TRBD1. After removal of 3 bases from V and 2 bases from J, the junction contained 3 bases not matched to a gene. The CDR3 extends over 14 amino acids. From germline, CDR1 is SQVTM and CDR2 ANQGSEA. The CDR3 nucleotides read TGCAGCGTTGACAGGGGGCAAACTGGAAACACCATATATTTT. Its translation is CSVDRGQTGNTIYF. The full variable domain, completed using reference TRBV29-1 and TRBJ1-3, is SAVISQKPSRDICQRGTSLTIQCQVDSQVTMMFWYRQQPGQSLTLIATANQGSEATYESGFVIDKFPISRPNLTFSTLTVSNMSPEDSSIYLCSVDRGQTGNTIYFGEGSWLTVV.

CDR3 region: CASSLRGNRDSPLHF. Written as DNA, the CDR3 is TGTGCCAGCAGTTTAAGAGGGAATCGTGATTCACCCCTCCACTTT. The rearrangement joins TRBV28 to TRBJ1-6, with D uncertain. Germline lookup yields CDR1 MDHEN and CDR2 SYDVKM. V lost 2 bases and J 8 bases, leaving 13 bases between the germline ends. The CDR3 sequence is 15 residues long.

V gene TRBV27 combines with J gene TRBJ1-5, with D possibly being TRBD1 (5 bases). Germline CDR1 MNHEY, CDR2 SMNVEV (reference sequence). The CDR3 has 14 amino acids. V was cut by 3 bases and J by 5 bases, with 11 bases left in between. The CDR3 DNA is TGTGCCAGCAGTTTTTTGGGGGGGGATCAGCCCCAGCATTTT. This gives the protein CASSFLGGDQPQHF.

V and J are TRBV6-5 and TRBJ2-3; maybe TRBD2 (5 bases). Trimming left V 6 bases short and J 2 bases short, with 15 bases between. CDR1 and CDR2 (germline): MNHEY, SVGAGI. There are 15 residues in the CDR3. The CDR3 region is CASRPLAYNTDTQYF. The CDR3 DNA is TGTGCCAGCAGACCTTTAGCGTACAACACAGATACGCAGTATTTT.

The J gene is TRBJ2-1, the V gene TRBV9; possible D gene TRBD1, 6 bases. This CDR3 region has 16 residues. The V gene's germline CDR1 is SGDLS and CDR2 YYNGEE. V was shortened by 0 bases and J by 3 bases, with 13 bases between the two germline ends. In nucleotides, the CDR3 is TGTGCCAGCAGCGTAGAGGGGGTCTGGTACTACAATGAGCAGTTCTTC. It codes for CASSVEGVWYYNEQFF. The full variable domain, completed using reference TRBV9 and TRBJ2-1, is DSGVTQTPKHLITATGQRVTLRCSPRSGDLSVYWYQQSLDQGLQFLIQYYNGEERAKGNILERFSAQQFPDLHSELNLSSLELGDSALYFCASSVEGVWYYNEQFFGPGTRLTVL.

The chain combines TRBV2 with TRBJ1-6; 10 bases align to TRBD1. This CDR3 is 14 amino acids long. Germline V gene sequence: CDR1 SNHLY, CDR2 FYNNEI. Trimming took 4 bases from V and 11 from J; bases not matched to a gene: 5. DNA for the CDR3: TGTGCCAGCAGTGTGTTGGGACAGGGGACACCCCTCCACTTT. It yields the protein CASSVLGQGTPLHF.

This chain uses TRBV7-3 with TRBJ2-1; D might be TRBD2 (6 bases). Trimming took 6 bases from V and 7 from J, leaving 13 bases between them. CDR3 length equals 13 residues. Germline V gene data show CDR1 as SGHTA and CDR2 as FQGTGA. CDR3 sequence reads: CASRSGTSNEQFF. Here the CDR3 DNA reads TGTGCCAGCAGGTCCGGGACTTCTAATGAGCAGTTCTTC.

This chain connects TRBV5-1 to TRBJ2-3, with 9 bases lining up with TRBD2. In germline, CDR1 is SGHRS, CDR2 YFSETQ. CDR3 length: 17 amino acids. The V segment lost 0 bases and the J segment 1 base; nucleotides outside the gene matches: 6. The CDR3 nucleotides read TGCGCCAGCAGCTTGGGCCCGACTAGCGGACGCACAGATACGCAGTATTTT. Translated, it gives CASSLGPTSGRTDTQYF.

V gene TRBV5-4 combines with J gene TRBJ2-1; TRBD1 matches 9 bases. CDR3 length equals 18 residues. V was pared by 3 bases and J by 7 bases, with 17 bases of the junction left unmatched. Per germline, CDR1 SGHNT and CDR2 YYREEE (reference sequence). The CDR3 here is CASSSTVRTGDFFNEQFF. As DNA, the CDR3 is TGTGCCAGCAGCTCCACGGTGAGGACAGGGGATTTTTTTAATGAGCAGTTCTTC.

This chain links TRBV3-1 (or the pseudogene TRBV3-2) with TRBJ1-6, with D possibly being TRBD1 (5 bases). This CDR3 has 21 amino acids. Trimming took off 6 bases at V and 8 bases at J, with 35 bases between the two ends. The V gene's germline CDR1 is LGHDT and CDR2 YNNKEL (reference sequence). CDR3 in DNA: TGTGCCAGCAGTCCGGTGTGTGGGGGGGGAGGGAGTTCCGGGAGAGATTCACCCCTCCACTTT. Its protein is CASSPVCGGGGSSGRDSPLHF.

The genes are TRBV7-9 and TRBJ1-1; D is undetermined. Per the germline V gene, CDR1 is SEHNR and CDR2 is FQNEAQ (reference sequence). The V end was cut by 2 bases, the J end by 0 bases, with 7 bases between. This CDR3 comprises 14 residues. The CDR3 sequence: CASSLREMNTEAFF. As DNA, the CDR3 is TGTGCCAGCAGCTTACGGGAGATGAACACTGAAGCTTTCTTT.

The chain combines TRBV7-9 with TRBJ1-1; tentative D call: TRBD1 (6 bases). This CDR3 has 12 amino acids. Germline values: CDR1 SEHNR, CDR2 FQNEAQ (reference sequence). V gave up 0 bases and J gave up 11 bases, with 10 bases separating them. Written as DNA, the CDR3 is TGTGCCAGCAGCTTAGCCAGGGGTCATGCTTTCTTT. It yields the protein CASSLARGHAFF.

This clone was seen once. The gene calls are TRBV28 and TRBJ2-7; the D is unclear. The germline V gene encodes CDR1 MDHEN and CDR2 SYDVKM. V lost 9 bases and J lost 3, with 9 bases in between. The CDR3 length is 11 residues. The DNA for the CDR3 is TGTGCCAGTGGGCAGATCTACGAGCAGTACTTC. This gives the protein CASGQIYEQYF.

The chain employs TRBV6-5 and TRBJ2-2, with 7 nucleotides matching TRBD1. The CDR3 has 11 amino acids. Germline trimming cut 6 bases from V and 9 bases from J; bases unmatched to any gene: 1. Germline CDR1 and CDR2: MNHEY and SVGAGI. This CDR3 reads CASRGQRELFF. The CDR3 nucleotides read TGTGCCAGCAGGGGACAGCGGGAGCTGTTTTTT.

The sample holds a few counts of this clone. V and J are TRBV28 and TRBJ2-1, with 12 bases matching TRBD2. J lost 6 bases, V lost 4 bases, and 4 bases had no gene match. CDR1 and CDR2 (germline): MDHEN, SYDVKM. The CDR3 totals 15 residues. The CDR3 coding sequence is TGTGCCAGCAGTTCTAGCGGGGGGGCCAGCAATGAGCAGTTCTTC. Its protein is CASSSSGGASNEQFF.

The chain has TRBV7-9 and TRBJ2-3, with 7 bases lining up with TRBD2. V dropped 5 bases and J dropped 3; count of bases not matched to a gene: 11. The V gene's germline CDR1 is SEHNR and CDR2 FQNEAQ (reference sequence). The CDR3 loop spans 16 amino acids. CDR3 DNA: TGTGCCAGCAGCCTCCCCCGGACTAGAAGTACAGATACGCAGTATTTT. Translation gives CASSLPRTRSTDTQYF.

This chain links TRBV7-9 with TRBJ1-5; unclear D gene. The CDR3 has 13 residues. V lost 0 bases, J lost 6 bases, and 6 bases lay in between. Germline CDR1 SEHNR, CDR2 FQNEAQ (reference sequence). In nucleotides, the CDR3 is TGTGCCAGCAGCTTAGCGGAGAGTCAGCCCCAGCATTTT. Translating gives CASSLAESQPQHF. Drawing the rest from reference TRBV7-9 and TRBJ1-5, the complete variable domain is DTGVSQNPRHKITKRGQNVTFRCDPISEHNRLYWYRQTLGQGPEFLTYFQNEAQLEKSRLLSDRFSAERPKGSFSTLEIQRTEQGDSAMYLCASSLAESQPQHFGDGTRLSIL.

CDR3 sequence: CASSERGLNEQFF. Written as DNA, the CDR3 is TGTGCCAGCAGTGAAAGGGGTTTAAATGAGCAGTTCTTC. The rearrangement links TRBV6-1 to TRBJ2-1, with D tentatively TRBD1 (5 bases). V gave up 2 bases and J gave up 7 bases, with 9 bases separating them. CDR1 is MNHNS and CDR2 is SASEGT in the germline V gene. The CDR3 sequence is 13 residues long.

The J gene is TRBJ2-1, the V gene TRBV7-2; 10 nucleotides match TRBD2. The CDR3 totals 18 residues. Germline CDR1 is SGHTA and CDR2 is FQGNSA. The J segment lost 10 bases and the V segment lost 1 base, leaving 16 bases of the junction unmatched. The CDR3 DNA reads TGTGCCAGCAGCTTAGAATTCCGACTAGCGGGTAATAGGGGGGAGCAGTTCTTC. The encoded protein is CASSLEFRLAGNRGEQFF.

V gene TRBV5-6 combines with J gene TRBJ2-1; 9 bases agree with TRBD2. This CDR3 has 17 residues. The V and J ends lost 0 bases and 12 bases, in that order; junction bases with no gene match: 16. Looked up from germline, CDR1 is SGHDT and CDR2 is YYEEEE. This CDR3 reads CASSLVTSGTPWVRQFF. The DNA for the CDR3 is TGTGCCAGCAGCTTGGTGACTAGCGGAACGCCCTGGGTTCGGCAGTTCTTC.

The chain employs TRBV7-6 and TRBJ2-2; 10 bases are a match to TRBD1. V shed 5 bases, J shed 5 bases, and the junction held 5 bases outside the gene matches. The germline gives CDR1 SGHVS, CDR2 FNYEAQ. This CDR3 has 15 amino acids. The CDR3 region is CASSPRTGGTGELFF. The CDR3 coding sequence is TGTGCCAGCAGCCCGCGGACAGGGGGGACCGGGGAGCTGTTTTTT.

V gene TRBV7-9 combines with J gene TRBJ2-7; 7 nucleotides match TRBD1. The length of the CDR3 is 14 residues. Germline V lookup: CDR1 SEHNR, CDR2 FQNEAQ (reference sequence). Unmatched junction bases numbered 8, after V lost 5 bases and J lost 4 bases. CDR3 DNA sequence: TGTGCCAGCAGCCAACTAGACAGGGCGTACGAGCAGTACTTC. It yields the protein CASSQLDRAYEQYF.

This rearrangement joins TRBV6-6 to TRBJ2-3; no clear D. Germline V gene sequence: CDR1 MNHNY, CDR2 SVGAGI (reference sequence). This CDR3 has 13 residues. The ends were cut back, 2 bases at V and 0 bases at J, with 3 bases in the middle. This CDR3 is CASSYSSTDTQYF. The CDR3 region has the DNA TGTGCCAGCAGTTACAGCAGCACAGATACGCAGTATTTT.

The CDR3 DNA follows: TGTGCCAGCAGGCCCTGGACAGGACCGAACACTGAAGCTTTCTTT. Amino acids: CASRPWTGPNTEAFF. The chain has TRBV27 and TRBJ1-1; TRBD1 matches at 7 bases. CDR1 is MNHEY and CDR2 is SMNVEV in the germline V gene (reference sequence). This CDR3 spans 15 amino acids. The J segment lost 1 base and the V segment lost 6 bases, leaving 8 bases of the junction unmatched.

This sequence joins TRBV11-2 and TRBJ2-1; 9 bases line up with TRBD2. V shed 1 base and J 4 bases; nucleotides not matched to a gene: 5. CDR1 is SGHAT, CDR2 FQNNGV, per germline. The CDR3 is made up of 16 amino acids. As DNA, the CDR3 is TGTGCCAGCAGCTTAGCGCGGGGGGGCCGATACAATGAGCAGTTCTTC. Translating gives CASSLARGGRYNEQFF. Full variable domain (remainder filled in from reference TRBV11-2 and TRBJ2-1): EAGVAQSPRYKIIEKRQSVAFWCNPISGHATLYWYQQILGQGPKLLIQFQNNGVVDDSQLPKDRFSAERLKGVDSTLKIQPAKLEDSAVYLCASSLARGGRYNEQFFGPGTRLTVL.

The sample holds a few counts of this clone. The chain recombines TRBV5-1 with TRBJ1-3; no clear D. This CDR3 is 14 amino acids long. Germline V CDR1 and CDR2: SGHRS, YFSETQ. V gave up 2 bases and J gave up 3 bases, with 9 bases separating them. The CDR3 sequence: CASSFSPGGNTIYF. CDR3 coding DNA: TGCGCCAGCAGCTTTTCCCCAGGTGGAAACACCATATATTTT.

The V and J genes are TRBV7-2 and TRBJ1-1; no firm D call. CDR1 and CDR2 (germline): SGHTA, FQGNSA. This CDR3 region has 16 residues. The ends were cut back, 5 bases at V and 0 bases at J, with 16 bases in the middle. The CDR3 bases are TGTGCCAGCAGCGCGGAGACGGGGATACTGAACACTGAAGCTTTCTTT. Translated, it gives CASSAETGILNTEAFF.